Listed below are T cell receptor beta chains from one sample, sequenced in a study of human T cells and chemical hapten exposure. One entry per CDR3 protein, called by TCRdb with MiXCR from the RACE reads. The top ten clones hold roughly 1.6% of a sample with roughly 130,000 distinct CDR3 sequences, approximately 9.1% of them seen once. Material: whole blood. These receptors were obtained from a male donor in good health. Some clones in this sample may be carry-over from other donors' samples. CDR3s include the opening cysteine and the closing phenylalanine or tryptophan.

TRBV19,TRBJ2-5,CASSLLAGEKETQYF
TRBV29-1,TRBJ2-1,CSVDPTSGGIYNEQFF
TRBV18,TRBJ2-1,CASSPQGANEQFF
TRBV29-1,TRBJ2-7,CSVTGTSGAYEQYF
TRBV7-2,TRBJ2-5,CASKERRTGGETQYF
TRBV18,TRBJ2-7,CASSPSGTGVYEQYF
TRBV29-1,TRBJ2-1,CSGRGGPYYNEQFF
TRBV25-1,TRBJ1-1,CASSEAGVITEAFF
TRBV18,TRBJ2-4,CASSPGVAKNIQYF
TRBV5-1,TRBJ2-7,CASSLREQYF
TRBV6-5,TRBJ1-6,CASSYTQGIGSPLHF
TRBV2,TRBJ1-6,CASSEARGGNSPLHF
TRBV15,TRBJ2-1,CATSRKTSGGLGFF
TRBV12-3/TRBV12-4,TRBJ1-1,CASSLPQGQGNTEAFF
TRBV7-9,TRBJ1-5,CASSGGEGRVGAPQHF
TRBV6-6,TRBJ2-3,CASRKDGLGADTQYF
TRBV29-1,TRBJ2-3,CSVEGTSANTDTQYF
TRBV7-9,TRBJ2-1,CASSPESGVSYNEQFF
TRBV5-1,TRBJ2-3,CASSAGLAGSDTQYF
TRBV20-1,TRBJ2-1,CSARELYNEQFF
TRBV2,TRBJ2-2,CASSEIVTGELFF
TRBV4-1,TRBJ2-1,CASSPWSGKNEQFF
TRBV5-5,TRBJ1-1,CASSLHPPDRGPLGTEAFF
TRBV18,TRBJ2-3,CASSPGPDTQYF
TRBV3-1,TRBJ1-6,CASSPTNWDSPLHF
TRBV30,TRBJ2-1,CAWSLLVGPVDEQFF
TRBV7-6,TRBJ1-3,CASSLGQGNGNTIYF
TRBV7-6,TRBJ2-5,CASSLLRTAKETQYF
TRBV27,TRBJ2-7,CASSFDGGYEQYF
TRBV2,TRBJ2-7,CASSEMGTSYEQYF
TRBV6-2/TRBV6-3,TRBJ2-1,CASSYVLARHEQFF
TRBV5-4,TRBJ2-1,CASSLAFGRNEQFF
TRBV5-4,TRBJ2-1,CASSLDPGTTSYNEQFF
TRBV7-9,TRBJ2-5,CASSLEGGSAETQYF
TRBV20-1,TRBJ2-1,CSARLADNEQFF
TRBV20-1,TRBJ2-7,CSATGTSGSYEQYF
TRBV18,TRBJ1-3,CASSTTGRENTIYF
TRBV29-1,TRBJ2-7,CSVVGRNYEQYF
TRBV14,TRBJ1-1,CASSQELGGGNTEAFF
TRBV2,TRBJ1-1,CASSDIGGAREAFF
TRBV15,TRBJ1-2,CATSRDRQGFGYTF
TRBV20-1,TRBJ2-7,CSASPQSRTLGEQYF
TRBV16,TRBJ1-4,CASSRSAENEKLFF
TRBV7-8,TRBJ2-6,CASSPVPNTASGANVLTF
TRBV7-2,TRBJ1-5,CASSQTGGNQPQHF
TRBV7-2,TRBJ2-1,CASSLYIRGDPRLKPNEQFF
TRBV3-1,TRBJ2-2,CASSPRGQGYTGELFF
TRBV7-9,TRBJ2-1,CASGQANWDEQFF
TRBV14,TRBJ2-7,CASNEGGYEQYF
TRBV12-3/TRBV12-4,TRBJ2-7,CASRPAGAGGSHEQYF